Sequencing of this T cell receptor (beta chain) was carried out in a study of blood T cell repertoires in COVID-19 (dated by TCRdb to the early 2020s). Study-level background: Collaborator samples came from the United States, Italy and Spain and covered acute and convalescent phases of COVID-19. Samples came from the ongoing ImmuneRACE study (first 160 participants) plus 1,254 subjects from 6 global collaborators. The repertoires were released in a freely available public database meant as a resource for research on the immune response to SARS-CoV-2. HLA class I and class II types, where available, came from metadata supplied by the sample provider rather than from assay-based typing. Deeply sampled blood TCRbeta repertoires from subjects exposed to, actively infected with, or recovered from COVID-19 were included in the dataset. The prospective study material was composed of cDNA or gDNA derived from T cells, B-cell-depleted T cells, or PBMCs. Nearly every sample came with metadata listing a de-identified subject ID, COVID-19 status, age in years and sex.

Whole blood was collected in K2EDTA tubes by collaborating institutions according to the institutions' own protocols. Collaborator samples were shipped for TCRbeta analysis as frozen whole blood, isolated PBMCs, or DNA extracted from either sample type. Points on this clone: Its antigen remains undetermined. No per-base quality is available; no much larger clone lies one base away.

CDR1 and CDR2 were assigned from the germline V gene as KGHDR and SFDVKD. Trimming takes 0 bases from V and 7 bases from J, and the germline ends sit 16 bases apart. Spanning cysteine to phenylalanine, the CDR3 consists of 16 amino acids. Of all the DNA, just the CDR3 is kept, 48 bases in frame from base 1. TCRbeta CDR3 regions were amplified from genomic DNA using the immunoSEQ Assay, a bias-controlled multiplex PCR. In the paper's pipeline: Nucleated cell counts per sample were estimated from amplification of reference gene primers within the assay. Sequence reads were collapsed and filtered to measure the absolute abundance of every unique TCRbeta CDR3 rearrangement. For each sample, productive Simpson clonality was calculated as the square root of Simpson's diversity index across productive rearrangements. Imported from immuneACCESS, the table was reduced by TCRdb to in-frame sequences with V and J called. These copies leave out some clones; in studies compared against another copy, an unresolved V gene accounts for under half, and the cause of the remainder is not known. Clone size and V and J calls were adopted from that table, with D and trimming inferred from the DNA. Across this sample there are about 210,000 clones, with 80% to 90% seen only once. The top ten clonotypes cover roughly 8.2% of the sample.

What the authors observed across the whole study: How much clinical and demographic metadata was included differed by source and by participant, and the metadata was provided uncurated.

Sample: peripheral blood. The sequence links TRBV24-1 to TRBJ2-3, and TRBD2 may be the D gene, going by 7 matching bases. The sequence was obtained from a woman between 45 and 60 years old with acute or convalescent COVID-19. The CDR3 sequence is CATSDLGGGRRNTQYF. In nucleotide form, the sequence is TGTGCCACCAGTGATTTGGGGGGGGGCCGCAGGAATACGCAGTATTTT.